The source of this T cell receptor (beta chain) is a study of cytomegalovirus exposure and HLA in healthy donors. The PCR contained 60 Vbeta and 13 Jbeta primers. TCRdb keeps only in-frame clones here, not all; method: immunoSEQ multiplex PCR. The listing contains 70,000 or so clones. About this clone: Its antigen is unidentified.

Study-wide results and caveats: Several top significant clusters appeared, in a later analysis, to be linked to common viral pathogens.

This receptor was taken from a man in his forties in good health and CMV-seronegative. The material sequenced was PBMCs.

CDR3 sequence (DNA): TGTGCCAGCAGCTTCCAAGACAGGGGCAGCGTCCTGACTTTC. This encodes CASSFQDRGSVLTF. The genes are TRBV7-2 and TRBJ2-6; 8 positions agree with TRBD1. The junction had 7 bases not matched to a gene; V was cut back by 3 bases and J by 12 bases. From germline, CDR1 is SGHTA and CDR2 FQGNSA. This CDR3 has 14 residues.